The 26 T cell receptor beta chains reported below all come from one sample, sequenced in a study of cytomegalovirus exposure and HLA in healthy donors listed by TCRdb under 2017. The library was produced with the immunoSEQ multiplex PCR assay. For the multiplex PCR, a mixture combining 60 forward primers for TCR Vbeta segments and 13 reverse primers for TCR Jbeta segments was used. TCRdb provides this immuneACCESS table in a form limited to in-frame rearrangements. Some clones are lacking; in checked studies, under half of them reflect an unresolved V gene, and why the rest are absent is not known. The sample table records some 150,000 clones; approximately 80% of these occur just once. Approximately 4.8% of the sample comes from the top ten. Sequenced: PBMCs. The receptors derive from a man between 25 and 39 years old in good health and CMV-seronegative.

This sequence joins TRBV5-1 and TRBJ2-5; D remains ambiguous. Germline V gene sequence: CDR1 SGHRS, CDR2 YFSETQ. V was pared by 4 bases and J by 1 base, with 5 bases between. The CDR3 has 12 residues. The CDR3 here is CASSPFQETQYF. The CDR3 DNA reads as TGCGCCAGCAGCCCCTTCCAAGAGACCCAGTACTTC.

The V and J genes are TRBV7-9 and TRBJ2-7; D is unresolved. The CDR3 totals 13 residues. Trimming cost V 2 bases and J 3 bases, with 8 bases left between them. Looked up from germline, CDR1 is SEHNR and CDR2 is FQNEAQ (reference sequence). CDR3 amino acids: CASSLTANYEQYF. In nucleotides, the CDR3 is TGTGCCAGCAGCTTAACAGCAAACTACGAGCAGTACTTC.

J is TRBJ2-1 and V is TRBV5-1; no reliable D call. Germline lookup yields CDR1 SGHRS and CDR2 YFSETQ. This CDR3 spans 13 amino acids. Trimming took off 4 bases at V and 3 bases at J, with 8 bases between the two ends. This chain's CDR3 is CASSQELYNEQFF. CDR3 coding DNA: TGCGCCAGCAGCCAAGAGCTCTACAATGAGCAGTTCTTC. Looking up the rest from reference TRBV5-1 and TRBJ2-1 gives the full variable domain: KAGVTQTPRYLIKTRGQQVTLSCSPISGHRSVSWYQQTPGQGLQFLFEYFSETQRNKGNFPGRFSGRQFSNSRSEMNVSTLELGDSALYLCASSQELYNEQFFGPGTRLTVL.

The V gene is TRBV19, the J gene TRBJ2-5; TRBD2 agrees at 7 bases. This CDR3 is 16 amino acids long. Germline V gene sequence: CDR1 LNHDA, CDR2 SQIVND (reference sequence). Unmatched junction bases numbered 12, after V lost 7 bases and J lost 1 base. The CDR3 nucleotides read TGTGCCAGTACCCCGGACGGGACTATCGCCCAAGAGACCCAGTACTTC. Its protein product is CASTPDGTIAQETQYF. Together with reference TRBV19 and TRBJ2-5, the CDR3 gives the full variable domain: DGGITQSPKYLFRKEGQNVTLSCEQNLNHDAMYWYRQDPGQGLRLIYYSQIVNDFQKGDIAEGYSVSREKKESFPLTVTSAQKNPTAFYLCASTPDGTIAQETQYFGPGTRLLVL.

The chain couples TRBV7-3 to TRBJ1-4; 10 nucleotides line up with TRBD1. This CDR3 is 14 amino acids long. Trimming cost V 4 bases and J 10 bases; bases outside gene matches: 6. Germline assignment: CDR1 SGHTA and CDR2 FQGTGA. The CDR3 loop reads CASSSRDRGGKLFF. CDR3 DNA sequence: TGTGCCAGCAGCTCCCGGGACAGGGGCGGAAAACTGTTTTTT.

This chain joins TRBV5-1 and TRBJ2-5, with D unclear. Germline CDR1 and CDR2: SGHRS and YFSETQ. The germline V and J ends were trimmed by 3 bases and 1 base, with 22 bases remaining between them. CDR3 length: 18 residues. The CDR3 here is CASSSTALQHSRQETQYF. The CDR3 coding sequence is TGCGCCAGCAGCTCGACGGCACTGCAACACAGCCGCCAAGAGACCCAGTACTTC.

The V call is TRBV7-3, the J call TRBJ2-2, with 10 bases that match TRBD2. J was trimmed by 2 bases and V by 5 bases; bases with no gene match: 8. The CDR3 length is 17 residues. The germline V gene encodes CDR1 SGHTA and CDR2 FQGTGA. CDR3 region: CASSQDGLAVNTGELFF. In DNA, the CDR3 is TGTGCCAGCAGCCAAGACGGACTAGCGGTTAACACCGGGGAGCTGTTTTTT.

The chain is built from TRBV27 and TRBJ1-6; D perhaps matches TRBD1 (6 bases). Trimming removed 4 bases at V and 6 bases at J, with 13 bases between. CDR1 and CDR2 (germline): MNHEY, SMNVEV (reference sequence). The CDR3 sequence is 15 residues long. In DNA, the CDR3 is TGTGCCAGCAGTTACAGGGATCTGGGTAATTCACCCCTCCACTTT. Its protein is CASSYRDLGNSPLHF.

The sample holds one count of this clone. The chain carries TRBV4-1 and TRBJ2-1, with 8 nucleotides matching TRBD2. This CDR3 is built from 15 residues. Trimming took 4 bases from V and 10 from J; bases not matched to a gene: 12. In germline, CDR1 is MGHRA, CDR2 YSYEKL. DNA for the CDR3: TGCGCCAGCAGCCCCGTGCGGGGGGCCCTCAGGGAGCAGTTCTTC. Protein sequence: CASSPVRGALREQFF.

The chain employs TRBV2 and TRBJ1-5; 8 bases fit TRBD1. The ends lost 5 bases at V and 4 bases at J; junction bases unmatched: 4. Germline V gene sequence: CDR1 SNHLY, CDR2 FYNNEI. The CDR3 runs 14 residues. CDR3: CASSIDRGNQPQHF. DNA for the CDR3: TGTGCCAGCAGTATCGACAGGGGAAATCAGCCCCAGCATTTT.

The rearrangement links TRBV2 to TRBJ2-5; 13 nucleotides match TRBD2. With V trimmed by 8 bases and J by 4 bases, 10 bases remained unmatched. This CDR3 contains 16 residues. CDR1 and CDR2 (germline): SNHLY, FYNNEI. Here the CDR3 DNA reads TGTGCCAGCCAAGGACTAGCGGGAGTCCTGGGAGAGACCCAGTACTTC. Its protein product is CASQGLAGVLGETQYF. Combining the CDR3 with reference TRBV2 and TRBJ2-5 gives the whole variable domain EPEVTQTPSHQVTQMGQEVILRCVPISNHLYFYWYRQILGQKVEFLVSFYNNEISEKSEIFDDQFSVERPDGSNFTLKIRSTKLEDSAMYFCASQGLAGVLGETQYFGPGTRLLVL.

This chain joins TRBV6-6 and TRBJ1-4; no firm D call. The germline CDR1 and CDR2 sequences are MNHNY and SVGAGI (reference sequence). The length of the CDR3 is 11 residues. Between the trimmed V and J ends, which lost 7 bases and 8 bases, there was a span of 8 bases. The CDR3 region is CASILSEKLFF. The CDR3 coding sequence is TGTGCCAGCATTCTGAGCGAAAAACTGTTTTTT.

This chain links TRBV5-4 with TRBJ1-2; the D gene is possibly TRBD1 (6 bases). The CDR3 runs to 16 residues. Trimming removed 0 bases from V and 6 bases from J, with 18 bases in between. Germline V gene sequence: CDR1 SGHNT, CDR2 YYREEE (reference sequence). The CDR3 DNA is TGTGCCAGCAGCTTGGGGGGGATAGGGGGATTCGATGGCTACACCTTC. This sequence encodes CASSLGGIGGFDGYTF.

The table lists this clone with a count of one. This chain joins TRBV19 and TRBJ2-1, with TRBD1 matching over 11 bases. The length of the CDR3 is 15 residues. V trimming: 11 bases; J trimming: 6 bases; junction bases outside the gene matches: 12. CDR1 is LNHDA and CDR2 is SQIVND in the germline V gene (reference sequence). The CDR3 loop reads CACASTGTGGNEQFF. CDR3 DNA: TGTGCCTGCGCCAGTACTGGGACAGGGGGCAATGAGCAGTTCTTC. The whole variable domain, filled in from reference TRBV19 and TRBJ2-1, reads DGGITQSPKYLFRKEGQNVTLSCEQNLNHDAMYWYRQDPGQGLRLIYYSQIVNDFQKGDIAEGYSVSREKKESFPLTVTSAQKNPTAFYLCACASTGTGGNEQFFGPGTRLTVL.

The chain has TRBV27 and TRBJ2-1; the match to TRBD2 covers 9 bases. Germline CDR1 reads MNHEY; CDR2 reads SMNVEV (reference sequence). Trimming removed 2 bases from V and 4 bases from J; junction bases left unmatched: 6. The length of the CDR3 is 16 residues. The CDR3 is CASSLGGLAGYNEQFF. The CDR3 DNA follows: TGTGCCAGCAGTTTAGGAGGGCTAGCGGGGTACAATGAGCAGTTCTTC.

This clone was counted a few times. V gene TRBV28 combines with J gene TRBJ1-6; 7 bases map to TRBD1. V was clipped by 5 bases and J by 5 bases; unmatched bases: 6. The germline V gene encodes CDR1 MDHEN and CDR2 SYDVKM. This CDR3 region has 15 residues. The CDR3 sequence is CASSTGVIDNSPLHF. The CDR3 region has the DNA TGTGCCAGCAGTACAGGGGTAATAGATAATTCACCCCTCCACTTT.

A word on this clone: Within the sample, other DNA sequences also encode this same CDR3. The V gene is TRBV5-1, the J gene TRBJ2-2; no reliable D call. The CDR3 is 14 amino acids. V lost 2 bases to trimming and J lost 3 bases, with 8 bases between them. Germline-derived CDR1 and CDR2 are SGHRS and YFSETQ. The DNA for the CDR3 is TGCGCCAGCAGCTTTGGGCCCGACACCGGGGAGCTGTTTTTT. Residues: CASSFGPDTGELFF.

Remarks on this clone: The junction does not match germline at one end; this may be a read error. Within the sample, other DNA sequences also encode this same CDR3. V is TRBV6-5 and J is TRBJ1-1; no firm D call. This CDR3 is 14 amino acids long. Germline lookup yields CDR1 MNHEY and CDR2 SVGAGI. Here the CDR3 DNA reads TGTGCCAGCAGTTTTTCCCCGGAGGGCACTGAGGCTTTCTTT. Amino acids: CASSFSPEGTEAFF.

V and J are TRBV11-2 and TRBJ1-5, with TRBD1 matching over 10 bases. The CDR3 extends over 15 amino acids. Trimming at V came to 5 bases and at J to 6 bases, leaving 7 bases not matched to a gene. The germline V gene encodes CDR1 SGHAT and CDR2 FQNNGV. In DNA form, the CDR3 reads TGTGCCAGCAGCACGACGGGACAGGGGAGTCAGCCCCAGCATTTT. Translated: CASSTTGQGSQPQHF.

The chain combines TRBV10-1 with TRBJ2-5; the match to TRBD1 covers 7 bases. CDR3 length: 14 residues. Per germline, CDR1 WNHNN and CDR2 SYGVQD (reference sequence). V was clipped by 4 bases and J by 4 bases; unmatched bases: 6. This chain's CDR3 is CASSARDSGETQYF. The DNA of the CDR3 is TGCGCCAGCAGTGCTCGGGACAGCGGAGAGACCCAGTACTTC.

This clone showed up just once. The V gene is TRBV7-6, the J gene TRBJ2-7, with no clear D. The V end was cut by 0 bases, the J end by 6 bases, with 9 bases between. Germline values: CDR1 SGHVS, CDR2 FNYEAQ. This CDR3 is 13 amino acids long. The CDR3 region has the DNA TGTGCCAGCAGCTTAGCGCACAGATCCGAGCAGTACTTC. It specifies CASSLAHRSEQYF.

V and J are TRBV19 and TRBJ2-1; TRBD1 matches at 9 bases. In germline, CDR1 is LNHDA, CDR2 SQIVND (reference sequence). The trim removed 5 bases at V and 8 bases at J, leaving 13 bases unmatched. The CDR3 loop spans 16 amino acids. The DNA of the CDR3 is TGTGCCAGTAGTGCACAGGGGGCGGCGGGAGTAGATGAGCAGTTCTTC. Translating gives CASSAQGAAGVDEQFF.

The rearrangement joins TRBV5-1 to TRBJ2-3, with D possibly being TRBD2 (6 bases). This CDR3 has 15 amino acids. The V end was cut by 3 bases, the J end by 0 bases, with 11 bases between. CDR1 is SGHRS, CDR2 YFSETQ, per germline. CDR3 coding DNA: TGCGCCAGCAGCTCGGGGACTCCTAGCACAGATACGCAGTATTTT. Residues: CASSSGTPSTDTQYF.

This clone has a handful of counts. As DNA, the CDR3 is TGCGCCAGCAGCGGGCCCCGTGGTGGTGAGCAGTTCTTC. Translation: CASSGPRGGEQFF. V is TRBV4-3 and J is TRBJ2-1; D is uncertain. This CDR3 is 13 amino acids long. The germline V gene has CDR1 LGHNA and CDR2 YSLEER. Trimming pared 5 bases from V and 9 bases from J, leaving 14 bases between.

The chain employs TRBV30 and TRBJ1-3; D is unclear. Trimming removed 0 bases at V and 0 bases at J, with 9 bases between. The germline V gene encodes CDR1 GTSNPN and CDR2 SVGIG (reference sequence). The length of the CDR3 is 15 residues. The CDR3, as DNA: TGTGCCTGGAGTGTGTTGGGAGGCTCTGGAAACACCATATATTTT. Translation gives CAWSVLGGSGNTIYF. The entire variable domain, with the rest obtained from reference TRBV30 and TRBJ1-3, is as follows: SQTIHQWPATLVQPVGSPLSLECTVEGTSNPNLYWYRQAAGRGLQLLFYSVGIGQISSEVPQNLSASRPQDRQFILSSKKLLLSDSGFYLCAWSVLGGSGNTIYFGEGSWLTVV.

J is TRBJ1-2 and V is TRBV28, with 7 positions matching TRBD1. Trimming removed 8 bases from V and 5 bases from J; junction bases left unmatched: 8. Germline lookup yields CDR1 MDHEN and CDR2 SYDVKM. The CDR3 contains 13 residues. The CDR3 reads CASVSDRDYGYTF. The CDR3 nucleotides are TGTGCCAGCGTATCTGACAGGGATTATGGCTACACCTTC.